The clone carrying this T cell receptor (beta chain) showed up just once. This sample is drawn from a study of shared T cell receptors in the human thymus. The method was immunoSEQ multiplex PCR; TCRdb's version includes in-frame clones alone and lacks a portion of them. The sample records hundreds of thousands of clones, 80% to 90% being singletons. The germline V gene encodes CDR1 GTSNPN and CDR2 SVGIG (reference sequence). V lost 3 bases to trimming and J lost 4 bases; unmatched junction nucleotides: 8. CDR3 size: 15 residues. The data also belong to a second study, concerning human thymus T cells.

The V and J genes are TRBV30 and TRBJ2-7; 11 positions agree with TRBD2. The sequenced sample was thymocytes. The TCR was taken from a girl under three years old with a congenital heart defect. This chain's CDR3 is CAWSPPSGGSYEQYF. DNA for the CDR3: TGTGCCTGGAGCCCTCCTAGCGGGGGGTCATACGAGCAGTACTTC.